This TCR beta chain was observed in a study of Ad26.COV2.S vaccination and SARS-CoV-2 variants. TCRdb's table, derived via immunoSEQ multiplex PCR, lists solely in-frame clones and lacks some. The table lists more than 120,000 clones, 86% of them singletons. The V gene lost 9 bases and the J gene lost 4 bases, with 15 bases spanning the gap. The CDR3 spans 13 residues. Germline V CDR1 and CDR2: LNHDA, SQIVND (reference sequence). Note on this clone: Its antigen remains unidentified.

Study observations and caveats: Higher spike-specific TCR breadth was found in vaccine recipients than in placebo recipients.

The chain couples TRBV19 to TRBJ1-1, with D perhaps TRBD1 (5 bases). The source is a human donor who had recovered from COVID-19. The source was peripheral blood, collected after recovery from COVID-19. The DNA of the CDR3 is TGTGCCAGCACTTCAGGGTTGTCCACTGAAGCTTTCTTT. It specifies CASTSGLSTEAFF.